This passage covers 8 T cell receptor beta chains from one sample sequenced in a study of breast tumors, draining lymph nodes, adjacent tissues. TCRdb processed the multiplex PCR reads anew with MiXCR; each CDR3 protein has one entry. There are 140,000 or so distinct CDR3 sequences in the sample; 30% to 35% occur only once, and about 2.5% lies in the top ten. Breast cancer patients provided tissue from their axillary draining lymph nodes. The sequenced sample consisted of axillary lymph node tissue. Every receptor here comes from a female donor with breast cancer. Some clones in this sample may be carry-over from other donors' samples.

There are many counts of this clonotype. CDR3 nucleotide sequence: TGTGCCAGCAGTTTAGACGACAGGGGGTCTTCGGAGACCCAGTACTTC. Translated, it gives CASSLDDRGSSETQYF. This chain links TRBV12-3 or TRBV12-4 with TRBJ2-5; 9 bases fit TRBD1. The V segment lost 1 base and the J segment 5 bases; nucleotides outside the gene matches: 8. The CDR3 covers 16 residues.

There are many counts of this clonotype. The chain carries TRBV29-1 and TRBJ1-2, with no clear D. V dropped 3 bases and J dropped 5 bases, with 7 bases sitting between them. The CDR3 has 11 residues. The V gene's germline CDR1 is SQVTM and CDR2 ANQGSEA. CDR3 protein: CSVELGYGYTF. The CDR3 DNA is TGCAGCGTTGAGCTCGGTTATGGCTACACCTTC. Complete variable domain (other parts from reference TRBV29-1 and TRBJ1-2): SAVISQKPSRDICQRGTSLTIQCQVDSQVTMMFWYRQQPGQSLTLIATANQGSEATYESGFVIDKFPISRPNLTFSTLTVSNMSPEDSSIYLCSVELGYGYTFGSGTRLTVV.

This clonotype was counted ten times or more. The V gene is TRBV5-1, the J gene TRBJ2-1; D perhaps matches TRBD1 (6 bases). Germline values: CDR1 SGHRS, CDR2 YFSETQ. The CDR3 has 14 amino acids. Trimming stripped 0 bases from V and 5 bases from J, with 9 bases between. In DNA, the CDR3 is TGCGCCAGCAGCTTGGGGGGGACACACAATGAGCAGTTCTTC. This gives the protein CASSLGGTHNEQFF.

This chain connects TRBV4-1 to TRBJ2-5, with D possibly TRBD2 on 6 matching bases. The CDR3 runs to 16 residues. Trimming shortened V by 1 base and J by 4 bases, and 16 bases separated the two germline ends. Per the germline V gene, CDR1 is MGHRA and CDR2 is YSYEKL. The CDR3 region has the DNA TGCGCCAGCAGCCAAGCATGGAGGGTCGCCACAGAGACCCAGTACTTC. Its translation: CASSQAWRVATETQYF.

J is TRBJ1-4 and V is TRBV12-3 or TRBV12-4, with no clear D. Trimming removed 6 bases from V and 5 bases from J, with 7 bases in between. CDR3 length: 12 residues. The CDR3 protein is CASSFENEKLFF. The CDR3 coding sequence is TGTGCCAGCAGCTTCGAGAATGAAAAACTGTTTTTT.

At least ten counts were recorded for this clonotype. The DNA of the CDR3 is TGTGCCACCAGTGCAGGGGAGAACACCGGGGAGCTGTTTTTT. Translated: CATSAGENTGELFF. The chain combines TRBV24-1 with TRBJ2-2, with D tentatively TRBD1 (6 bases). The CDR3 consists of 14 residues. Between the trimmed V and J ends, which lost 5 bases and 1 base, there was a span of 7 bases. Per germline, CDR1 KGHDR and CDR2 SFDVKD.

This clonotype was detected many times. This may be a read error, as it is one base from a much larger clone. The chain uses TRBV20-1 and TRBJ2-5; TRBD2 aligns across 9 bases. Germline V gives CDR1 DFQATT, CDR2 SNEGSKA (reference sequence). The CDR3 has 12 amino acids. The CDR3 sequence is CSARTSAETPYF. The CDR3, as DNA: TGCAGTGCGAGGACTAGCGCGGAGACCCCGTACTTC.

This clonotype showed up many times. J is TRBJ2-7 and V is TRBV12-1. TRBV12-1 is tagged as a pseudogene. This CDR3 has 10 residues. The CDR3 nucleotides read TGTGCCAGCAGCTTTGAGGAGCAGTACTTC. Its translation: CASSFEEQYF.